This is a list of T cell receptor beta chains from one sample in a study of blood T cells in healthy people across ages. TCRdb itself ran the 5' RACE reads through MiXCR, one entry per CDR3 protein. The profile shows over 1,500,000 distinct CDR3 sequences, approximately 40% of them singletons. What was sequenced was blood. The receptors shown here come from a human donor in good health. The CDR3 runs from the conserved cysteine through the conserved F or W. A D gene is named only where the DNA matches it firmly. Expanded clones get a size class; other rows say once, few or many, or leave the size out.

d_call j_call v_call clone_size cdr3_nt cdr3_aa
TRBD1 TRBJ1-1 TRBV29-1 - TGCAGCGCAGACAGGGGGCGAGCTGGGAACACTGAAGCTTTCTTT CSADRGRAGNTEAFF
- TRBJ1-2 TRBV10-2 few TGCGCCAACAGGCAGGGTCTCAACTCTAACTATGGCTACACCTTC CANRQGLNSNYGYTF
- TRBJ2-7 TRBV7-2 many TGTGCCAGCAGTTTAGCGCTCAACGAGCAGTACTTC CASSLALNEQYF
- TRBJ1-2 TRBV7-2 - TGTGCCAGCAGCCTTACAGGAGAAAATAACTATGGCTACACCTTC CASSLTGENNYGYTF
TRBD2 TRBJ2-3 TRBV6-5 - TGTGCCAGCAGTTACGGCCTAGCGGGGTTAGATACGCAGTATTTT CASSYGLAGLDTQYF
- TRBJ1-1 TRBV7-3 few TGTGCCAGCAGCTTAAGGGGGGGTTGGAACACTGAAGCTTTCTTT CASSLRGGWNTEAFF
- TRBJ2-7 TRBV6-1 - TGTGCCAGCAGTGACCAGATGGGGCCCTACGAGCAGTACTTC CASSDQMGPYEQYF
- TRBJ1-1 TRBV5-1 - TGCGCCAGCAGCTTTGAAAGACAAGGGCCGGCGGAAGCTTTCTTT CASSFERQGPAEAFF
TRBD1 TRBJ2-6 TRBV20-1 few TGCAGTGCTAAAGACAGGGATCGATCTGGGGCCAACGTCCTGACTTTC CSAKDRDRSGANVLTF
- TRBJ2-6 TRBV29-1 - TGCAGCGTTGAAGATGGGAGTGGGGCCAACGTCCTGACTTTC CSVEDGSGANVLTF
- TRBJ1-2 TRBV29-1 few TGCAGCGCTCTCAGTGTTACGAGCTATGGCTACACCTTC CSALSVTSYGYTF
TRBD1 TRBJ1-6 TRBV5-5 - TGTGCCAGCAGCCCGACAGGGGGGATCTATTCACCCCTCCACTTT CASSPTGGIYSPLHF
- TRBJ2-3 TRBV28 few TGTGCCAGCGAGGAAGGGATCACAGATACGCAGTATTTT CASEEGITDTQYF
- TRBJ1-2 TRBV12-3/TRBV12-4 - TGTGCCAGCAGGCAGACACGGTCAAGAAACTATGGCTACACCTTC CASRQTRSRNYGYTF
- TRBJ2-3 TRBV11-2 many TGTGCCAGCAGCTTAGGGGCGCCCACAGATACGCAGTATTTT CASSLGAPTDTQYF
TRBD1 TRBJ1-5 TRBV6-1 - TGTGCCAGCAGCCGCCTAGGGACAGCCAATCAGCCCCGGCATTTT CASSRLGTANQPRHF
TRBD1 TRBJ1-1 TRBV20-1 few TGCAGTGCTAGAGATAACAGGGGGCCAGGTGAAGCTTTCTTT CSARDNRGPGEAFF
- TRBJ2-7 TRBV29-1 few TGCAGCGTTGAAGTAGCCAGCTCCTACGAGCAGTACTTC CSVEVASSYEQYF
TRBD1 TRBJ1-2 TRBV4-3 - TGCGCCAGCAGCCAAATGACAGGGTTTACCTATGGCTACACCTTC CASSQMTGFTYGYTF
TRBD1 TRBJ2-1 TRBV14 - TGTGCCAGCCTTATACCGGGACAGGGGGACAATGAGCAGTTCTTC CASLIPGQGDNEQFF
TRBD1 TRBJ1-4 TRBV7-9 few TGTGCCAGCAGCTTAGCGTTCCAGGGACAGACTAATGAAAAACTGTTTTTT CASSLAFQGQTNEKLFF
- TRBJ2-1 TRBV20-1 - TGCAGCCACAGGTTAAGGAATGAGCAGTTCTTC CSHRLRNEQFF
- TRBJ2-7 TRBV6-2/TRBV6-3 - TGTGCCAGCAGTTACTCGAGAACTACGTTGAACGAGCAGTACTTC CASSYSRTTLNEQYF
TRBD1 TRBJ1-2 TRBV29-1 - TGCAGCGTGACGACAGGGAACTATGGCTACACCTTC CSVTTGNYGYTF
- TRBJ1-1 TRBV29-1 - TGCGGCGTTGAGGGAACGCGGAGATGGGGGGGCACTGAAGCTTTCTTT CGVEGTRRWGGTEAFF
- TRBJ2-1 TRBV10-3 - TGTGCCATCAGTGAGTCTGTTGGTGTGGGGGTGCCCTACAATGAGCAGTTCTTC CAISESVGVGVPYNEQFF
- TRBJ2-3 TRBV24-1 few TGTGCCACCAGTGACCGCGGGGGCAAGGAGGACGCAGATACGCAGTATTTT CATSDRGGKEDADTQYF
- TRBJ2-7 TRBV28 - TGTGCCAGTCTGGACACCTTACCGTCCTACGAGCAGTACTTC CASLDTLPSYEQYF
TRBD2 TRBJ2-1 TRBV20-1 - TGCAGTTCCGGGACTAGCGGGGGTTTCGTGCAGTTCTTC CSSGTSGGFVQFF
TRBD2 TRBJ2-1 TRBV6-4 few TGTGCCAGCAAGCGGGAGGCCGGCTCCTACAATGAGCAGTTCTTC CASKREAGSYNEQFF
- TRBJ2-1 TRBV20-1 - TGCAGTGCTAGAGATTTCGGCCAGAGCGGCTACAATGAGCAGTTCTTC CSARDFGQSGYNEQFF
- TRBJ2-5 TRBV7-9 many TGTGCCAGCAGCTTGTTAGCGGTCCAAGAGACCCAGTACTTC CASSLLAVQETQYF
- TRBJ1-2 TRBV2 few TGTGCCAGCAGCTTCATAACCAACTATGGCTACACCTTC CASSFITNYGYTF
TRBD2 TRBJ2-5 TRBV28 few TGTGCCAGCAGTTTTATAGCGGGGGTAGAGACCCAGTACTTC CASSFIAGVETQYF
- TRBJ2-7 TRBV6-1 once TGTGCCAGCAATGAATTCGAGAGGGGCCACGAGCAGTACTTC CASNEFERGHEQYF
- TRBJ2-7 TRBV6-1 few TGTGCCAGCAGTGTGTCGAGGACAGCCTACGGGCAGTACTTC CASSVSRTAYGQYF
- TRBJ1-3 TRBV6-5 few TGTGCCAGCAACCGGCCCGGGGACTCTGGAAACACCATATATTTT CASNRPGDSGNTIYF
- TRBJ1-2 TRBV30 few TGTGCCTGGAGTGTAGGGGGAGATGGCTACACCTTC CAWSVGGDGYTF
- TRBJ2-5 TRBV7-2 - TGTGCCAGCAGCCGGAGAGGGCAGTCAGAGACCCAGTACTTC CASSRRGQSETQYF
- TRBJ1-1 TRBV20-1 - TGCAGTGCCACCTATTCTGGGGCGCCGAACACTGAAGCTTTCTTT CSATYSGAPNTEAFF
- TRBJ2-5 TRBV20-1 many TGCAGTGCCTACAGGGCAGAGACCCAGTACTTC CSAYRAETQYF
TRBD2 TRBJ2-3 TRBV7-2 - TGTGCCAGCAACCGGTTGGGGGGGGGTACAGATACGCAGTATTTT CASNRLGGGTDTQYF
- TRBJ2-1 TRBV2 - TGTGCCAGCGCGCAGGGGGGAGACCCCTACAATGAGCAGTTCTTC CASAQGGDPYNEQFF
- TRBJ2-3 TRBV6-5 few TGTGCCAGCGCTAGATACCGCGGGGGCACAGATACGCAGTATTTT CASARYRGGTDTQYF
- TRBJ1-1 TRBV20-1 - TGCAGTGCTAGAGAGGGGGTTCGAGGAAGTCAAAAAGCTTTCTTT CSAREGVRGSQKAFF
TRBD2 TRBJ2-7 TRBV20-1 - TGCAGTGCCGCTACCTATGGCGGGGGTTACGAGCAGTACTTC CSAATYGGGYEQYF
- TRBJ2-5 TRBV6-2/TRBV6-3 - TGTGCCACGGCTTTTTGGGACGCCCTGGAGACCCAGTACTTC CATAFWDALETQYF
- TRBJ2-5 TRBV20-1 once TGCAGTGCCCCCCCCGGGGGCGGGACCCAGTACTTC CSAPPGGGTQYF
- TRBJ2-1 TRBV20-1 - TGCAGTGCTAGTGAATGGGACAATGAGCAGTTCTTC CSASEWDNEQFF
TRBD1 TRBJ2-4 TRBV4-3 - TGCGCCAGCAGCCAAGTATGGGGACAGGGAAAAAACATTCAGTACTTC CASSQVWGQGKNIQYF
TRBD2 TRBJ2-2 TRBV5-5 few TGTGCCGGCAGCTTACAAAGCGGGGGGCACACCGGGGAGCTGTTTTTT CAGSLQSGGHTGELFF
TRBD2 TRBJ2-7 TRBV6-5 many TGTGCCAGCAGCCCGACTAGCGGGGGACCCTACGAGCAGTACTTC CASSPTSGGPYEQYF